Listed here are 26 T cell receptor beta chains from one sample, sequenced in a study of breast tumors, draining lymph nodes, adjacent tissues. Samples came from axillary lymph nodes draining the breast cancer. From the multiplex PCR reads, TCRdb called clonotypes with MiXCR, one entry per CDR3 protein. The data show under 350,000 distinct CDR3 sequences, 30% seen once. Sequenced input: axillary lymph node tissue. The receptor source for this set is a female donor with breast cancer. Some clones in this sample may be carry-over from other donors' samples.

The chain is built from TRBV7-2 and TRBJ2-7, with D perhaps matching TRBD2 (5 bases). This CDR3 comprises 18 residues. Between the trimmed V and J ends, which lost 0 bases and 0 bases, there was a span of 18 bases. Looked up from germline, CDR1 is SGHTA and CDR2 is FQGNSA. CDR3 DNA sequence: TGTGCCAGCAGCTTAGCGGACCGGTGGCGAGGGAGCTCCTACGAGCAGTACTTC. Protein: CASSLADRWRGSSYEQYF. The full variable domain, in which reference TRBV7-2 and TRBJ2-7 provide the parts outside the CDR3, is GAGVSQSPSNKVTEKGKDVELRCDPISGHTALYWYRQSLGQGLEFLIYFQGNSAPDKSGLPSDRFSAERTGGSVSTLTIQRTQQEDSAVYLCASSLADRWRGSSYEQYFGPGTRLTVT.

Here the CDR3 DNA reads TGTGCCAGCAGTTATGTAGGCTCCGTCAAAAACATTCAGTACTTC. Encoded protein: CASSYVGSVKNIQYF. This chain connects TRBV7-9 to TRBJ2-4; D gene ambiguous. The V end lost 6 bases, the J end lost 3 bases, and 15 bases lay between the germline ends. The CDR3 sequence is 15 residues long. CDR1 and CDR2 from the germline V gene are SEHNR and FQNEAQ (reference sequence).

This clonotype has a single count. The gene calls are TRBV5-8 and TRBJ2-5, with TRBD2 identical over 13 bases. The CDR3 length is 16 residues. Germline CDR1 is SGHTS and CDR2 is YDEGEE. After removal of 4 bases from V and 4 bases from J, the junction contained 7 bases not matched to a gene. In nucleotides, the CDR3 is TGTGCCAGCAGCCGACCCGGACTAGCGGGAGCAGAGACCCAGTACTTC. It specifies CASSRPGLAGAETQYF.

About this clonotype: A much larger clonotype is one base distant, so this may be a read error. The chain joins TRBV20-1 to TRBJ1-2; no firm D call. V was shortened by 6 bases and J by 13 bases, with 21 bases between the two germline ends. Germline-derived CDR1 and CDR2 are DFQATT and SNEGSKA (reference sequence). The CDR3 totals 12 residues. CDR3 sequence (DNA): TGCAGTGCCCCCACAACCTCGGGGAGCTCCACCTTC. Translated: CSAPTTSGSSTF.

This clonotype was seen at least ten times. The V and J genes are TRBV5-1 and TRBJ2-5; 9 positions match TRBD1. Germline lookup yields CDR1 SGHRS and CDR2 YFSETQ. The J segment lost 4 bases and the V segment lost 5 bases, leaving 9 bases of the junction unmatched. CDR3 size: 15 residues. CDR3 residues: CASRGRDRVSETQYF. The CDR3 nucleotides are TGCGCCAGCAGAGGACGGGACAGGGTCTCAGAGACCCAGTACTTC.

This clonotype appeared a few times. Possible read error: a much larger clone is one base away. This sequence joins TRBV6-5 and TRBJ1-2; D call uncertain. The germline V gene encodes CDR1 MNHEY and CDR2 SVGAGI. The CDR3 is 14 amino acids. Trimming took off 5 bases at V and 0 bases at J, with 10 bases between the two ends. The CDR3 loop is CASSPSVPNYGYTF. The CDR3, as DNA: TGTGCCAGCAGTCCGTCGGTCCCTAACTATGGCTACACCTTC.

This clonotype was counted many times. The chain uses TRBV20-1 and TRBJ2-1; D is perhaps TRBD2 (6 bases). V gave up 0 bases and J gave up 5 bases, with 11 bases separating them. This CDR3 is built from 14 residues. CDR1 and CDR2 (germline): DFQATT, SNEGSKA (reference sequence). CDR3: CSARDPGLDNEQFF. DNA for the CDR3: TGCAGTGCTAGAGATCCGGGACTTGACAATGAGCAGTTCTTC.

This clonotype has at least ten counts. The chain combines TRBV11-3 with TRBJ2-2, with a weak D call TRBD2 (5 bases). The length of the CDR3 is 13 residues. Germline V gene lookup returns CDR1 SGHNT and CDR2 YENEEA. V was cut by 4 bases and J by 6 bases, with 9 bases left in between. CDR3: CASSSAAAGELFF. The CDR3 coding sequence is TGTGCCAGCAGCTCAGCGGCAGCCGGGGAGCTGTTTTTT.

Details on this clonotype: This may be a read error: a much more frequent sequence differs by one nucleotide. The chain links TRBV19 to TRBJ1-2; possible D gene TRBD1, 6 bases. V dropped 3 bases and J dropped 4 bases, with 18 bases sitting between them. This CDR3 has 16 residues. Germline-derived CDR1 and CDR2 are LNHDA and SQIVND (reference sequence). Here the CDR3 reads CASSIGGGGIPYGYTF. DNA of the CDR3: TGTGCCAGTAGTATTGGTGGGGGCGGGATCCCCTATGGCTACACCTTC.

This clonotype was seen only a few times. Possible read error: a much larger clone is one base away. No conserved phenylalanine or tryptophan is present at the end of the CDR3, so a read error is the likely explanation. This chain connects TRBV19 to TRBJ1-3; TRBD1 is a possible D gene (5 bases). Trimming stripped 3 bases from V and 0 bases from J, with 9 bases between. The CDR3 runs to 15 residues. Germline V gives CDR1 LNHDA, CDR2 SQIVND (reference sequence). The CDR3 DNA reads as TGTGCCAGTAGTATGAGGACACCCTCTGGAAACACCATATATTCT. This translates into CASSMRTPSGNTIYS.

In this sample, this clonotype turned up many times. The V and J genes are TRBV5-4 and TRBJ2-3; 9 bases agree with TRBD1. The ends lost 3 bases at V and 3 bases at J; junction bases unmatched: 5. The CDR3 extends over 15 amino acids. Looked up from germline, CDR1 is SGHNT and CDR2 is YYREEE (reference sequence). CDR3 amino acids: CASSSDRGSTDTQYF. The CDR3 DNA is TGTGCCAGCAGCTCGGACAGGGGATCTACAGATACGCAGTATTTT. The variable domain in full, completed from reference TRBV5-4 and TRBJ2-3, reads ETGVTQSPTHLIKTRGQQVTLRCSSQSGHNTVSWYQQALGQGPQFIFQYYREEENGRGNFPPRFSGLQFPNYSSELNVNALELDDSALYLCASSSDRGSTDTQYFGPGTRLTVL.

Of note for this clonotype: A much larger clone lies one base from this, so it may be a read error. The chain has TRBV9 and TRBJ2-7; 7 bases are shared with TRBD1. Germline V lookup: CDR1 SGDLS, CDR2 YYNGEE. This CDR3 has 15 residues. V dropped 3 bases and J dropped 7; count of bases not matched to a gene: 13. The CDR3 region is CASSARDSGSNEQYF. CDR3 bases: TGTGCCAGCAGCGCCCGGGACAGCGGATCCAATGAGCAGTACTTC.

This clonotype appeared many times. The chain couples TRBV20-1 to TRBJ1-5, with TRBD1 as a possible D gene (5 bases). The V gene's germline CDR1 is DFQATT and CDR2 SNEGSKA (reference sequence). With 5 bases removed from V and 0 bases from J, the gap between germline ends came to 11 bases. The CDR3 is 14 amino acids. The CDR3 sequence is CSAWWGDSNQPQHF. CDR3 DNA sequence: TGCAGTGCTTGGTGGGGGGATAGCAATCAGCCCCAGCATTTT.

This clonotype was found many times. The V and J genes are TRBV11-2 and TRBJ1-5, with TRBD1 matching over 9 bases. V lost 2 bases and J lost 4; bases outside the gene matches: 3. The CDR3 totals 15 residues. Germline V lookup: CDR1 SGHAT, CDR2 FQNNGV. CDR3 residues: CASSLLGTGNQPQHF. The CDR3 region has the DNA TGTGCCAGCAGCTTACTCGGGACAGGGAATCAGCCCCAGCATTTT.

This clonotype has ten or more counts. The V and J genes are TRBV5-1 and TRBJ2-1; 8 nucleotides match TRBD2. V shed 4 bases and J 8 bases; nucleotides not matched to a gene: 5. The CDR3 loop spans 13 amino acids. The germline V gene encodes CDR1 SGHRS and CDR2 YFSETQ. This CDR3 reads CASSRGLVDEQFF. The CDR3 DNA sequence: TGCGCCAGCAGCCGGGGACTAGTTGATGAGCAGTTCTTC. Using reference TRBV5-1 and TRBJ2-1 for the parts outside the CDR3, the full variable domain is KAGVTQTPRYLIKTRGQQVTLSCSPISGHRSVSWYQQTPGQGLQFLFEYFSETQRNKGNFPGRFSGRQFSNSRSEMNVSTLELGDSALYLCASSRGLVDEQFFGPGTRLTVL.

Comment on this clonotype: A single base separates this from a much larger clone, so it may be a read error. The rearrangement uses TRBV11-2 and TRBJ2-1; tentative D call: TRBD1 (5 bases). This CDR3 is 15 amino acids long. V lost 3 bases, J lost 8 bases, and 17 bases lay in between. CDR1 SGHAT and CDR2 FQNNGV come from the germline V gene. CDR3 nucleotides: TGTGCCAGCAGCTTCTTGGGGCCGGCCTCGGATGAGCAGTTCTTC. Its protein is CASSFLGPASDEQFF.

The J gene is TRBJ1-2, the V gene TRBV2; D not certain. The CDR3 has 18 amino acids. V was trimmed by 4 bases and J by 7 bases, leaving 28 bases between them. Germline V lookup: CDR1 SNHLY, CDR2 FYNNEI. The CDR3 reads CASSAALPGTANNFGYTF. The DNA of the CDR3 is TGTGCCAGCAGTGCAGCGCTCCCGGGAACAGCGAATAATTTTGGCTACACCTTC.

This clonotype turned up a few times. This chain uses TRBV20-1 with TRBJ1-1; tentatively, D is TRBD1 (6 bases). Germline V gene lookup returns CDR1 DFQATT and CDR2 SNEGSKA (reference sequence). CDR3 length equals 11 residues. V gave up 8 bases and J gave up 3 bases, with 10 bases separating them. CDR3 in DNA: TGCAGTACCCGGACAGACACTGAAGCTTTCTTT. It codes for CSTRTDTEAFF.

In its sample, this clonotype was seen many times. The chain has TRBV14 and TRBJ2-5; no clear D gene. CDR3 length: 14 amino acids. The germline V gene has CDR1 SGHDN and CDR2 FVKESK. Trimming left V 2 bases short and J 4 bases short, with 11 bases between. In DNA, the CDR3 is TGTGCCAGCAGCCAAATATATTCAGGAGAGACCCAGTACTTC. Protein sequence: CASSQIYSGETQYF.

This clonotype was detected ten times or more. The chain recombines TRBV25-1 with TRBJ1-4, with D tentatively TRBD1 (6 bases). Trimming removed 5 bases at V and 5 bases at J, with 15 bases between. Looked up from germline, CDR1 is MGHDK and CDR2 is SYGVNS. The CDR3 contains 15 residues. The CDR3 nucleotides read TGTGCCAGCAGTCGGGGGGCAGGCCTGAATGAAAAACTGTTTTTT. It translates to CASSRGAGLNEKLFF.

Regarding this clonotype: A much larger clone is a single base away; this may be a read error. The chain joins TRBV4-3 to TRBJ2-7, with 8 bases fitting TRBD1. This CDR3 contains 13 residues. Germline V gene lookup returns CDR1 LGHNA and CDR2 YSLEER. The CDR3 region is CASSDRGSGERYF. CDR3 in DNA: TGCGCCAGCAGCGACAGGGGATCGGGCGAGCGGTACTTC.

The CDR3 region is CASSRRPHGEQYF. In DNA, the CDR3 is TGTGCCAGCAGCCGGAGACCCCACGGCGAGCAGTACTTC. This rearrangement joins TRBV28 to TRBJ2-7; unclear D gene. Trimming cost V 6 bases and J 6 bases, with 15 bases left between them. CDR1 and CDR2 (germline): MDHEN, SYDVKM. The CDR3 spans 13 residues.

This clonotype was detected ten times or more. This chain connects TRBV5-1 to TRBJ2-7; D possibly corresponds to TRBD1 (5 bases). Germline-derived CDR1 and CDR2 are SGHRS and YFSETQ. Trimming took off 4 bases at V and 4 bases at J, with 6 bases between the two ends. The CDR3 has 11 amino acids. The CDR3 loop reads CASSTGYEQYF. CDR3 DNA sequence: TGCGCCAGCAGCACAGGTTACGAGCAGTACTTC.

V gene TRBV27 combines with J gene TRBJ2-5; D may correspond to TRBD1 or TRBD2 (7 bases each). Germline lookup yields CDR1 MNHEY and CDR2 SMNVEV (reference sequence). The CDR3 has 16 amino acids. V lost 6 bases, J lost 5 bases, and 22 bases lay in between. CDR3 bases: TGTGCCAGCAGACCGACAGGGAGGGCCCTTGGGGAGACCCAGTACTTC. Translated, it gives CASRPTGRALGETQYF.

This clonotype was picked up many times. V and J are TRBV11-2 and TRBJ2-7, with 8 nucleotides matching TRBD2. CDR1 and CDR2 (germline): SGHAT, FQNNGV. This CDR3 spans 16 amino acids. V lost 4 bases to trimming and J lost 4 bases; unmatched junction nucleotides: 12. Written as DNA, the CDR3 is TGTGCCAGCAGCTCAGACGGGAGGGCCTCAGGATACGAGCAGTACTTC. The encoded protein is CASSSDGRASGYEQYF.

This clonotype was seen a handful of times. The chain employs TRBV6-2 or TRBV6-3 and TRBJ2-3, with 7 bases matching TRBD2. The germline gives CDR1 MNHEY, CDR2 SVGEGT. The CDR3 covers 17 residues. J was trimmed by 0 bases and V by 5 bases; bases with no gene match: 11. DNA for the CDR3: TGTGCCAGCAGTCACCGCCCCTTAGCGGGTAGCACAGATACGCAGTATTTT. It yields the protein CASSHRPLAGSTDTQYF.